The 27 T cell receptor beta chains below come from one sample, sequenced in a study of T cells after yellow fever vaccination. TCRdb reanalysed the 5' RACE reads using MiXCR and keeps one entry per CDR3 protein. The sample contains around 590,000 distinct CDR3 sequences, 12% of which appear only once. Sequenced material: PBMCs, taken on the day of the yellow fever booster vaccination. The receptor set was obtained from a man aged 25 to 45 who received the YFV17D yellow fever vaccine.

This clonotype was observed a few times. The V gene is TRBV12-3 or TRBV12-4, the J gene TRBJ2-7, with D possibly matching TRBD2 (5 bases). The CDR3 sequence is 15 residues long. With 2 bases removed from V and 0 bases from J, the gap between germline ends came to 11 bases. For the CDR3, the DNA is TGTGCCAGCAGTTTATCAGAAGCGGTCTCCTACGAGCAGTACTTC. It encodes CASSLSEAVSYEQYF.

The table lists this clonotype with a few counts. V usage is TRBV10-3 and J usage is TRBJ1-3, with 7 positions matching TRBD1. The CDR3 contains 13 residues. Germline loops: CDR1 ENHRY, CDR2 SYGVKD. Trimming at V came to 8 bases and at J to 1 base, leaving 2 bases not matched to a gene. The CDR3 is CAIAGGSGNTIYF. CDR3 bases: TGTGCCATCGCAGGGGGTTCTGGAAACACCATATATTTT.

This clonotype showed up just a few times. The CDR3 DNA reads as TGTGCCAGTAGTAGGAGGGGAAATGAAAAACTGTTTTTT. Translating gives CASSRRGNEKLFF. The rearrangement uses TRBV19 and TRBJ1-4; D is perhaps TRBD1 (5 bases). CDR3 size: 13 residues. The ends were cut back, 4 bases at V and 5 bases at J, with 8 bases in the middle. CDR1 and CDR2 from the germline V gene are LNHDA and SQIVND (reference sequence).

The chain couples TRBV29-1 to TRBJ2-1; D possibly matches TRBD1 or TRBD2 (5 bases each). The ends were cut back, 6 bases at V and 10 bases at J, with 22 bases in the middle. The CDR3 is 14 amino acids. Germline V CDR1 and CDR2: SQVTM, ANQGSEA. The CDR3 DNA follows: TGCAGCGTCGACTTGTACGGGGCCCCTCGGGAGCAGTTCTTC. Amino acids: CSVDLYGAPREQFF.

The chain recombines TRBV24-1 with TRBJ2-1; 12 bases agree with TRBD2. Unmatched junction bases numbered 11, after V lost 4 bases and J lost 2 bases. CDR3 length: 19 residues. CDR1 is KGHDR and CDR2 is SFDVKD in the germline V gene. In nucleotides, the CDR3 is TGTGCCACCAGTGAGCGAAAGACTAGCGGGAGAACTCCCTACAATGAGCAGTTCTTC. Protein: CATSERKTSGRTPYNEQFF.

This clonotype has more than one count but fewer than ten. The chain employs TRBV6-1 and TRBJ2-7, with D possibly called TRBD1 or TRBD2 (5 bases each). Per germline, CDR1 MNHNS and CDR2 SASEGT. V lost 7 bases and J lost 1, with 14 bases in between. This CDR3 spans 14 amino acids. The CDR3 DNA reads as TGTGCCAGCACTAGGGGACCCGTGTCCTACGAGCAGTACTTC. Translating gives CASTRGPVSYEQYF.

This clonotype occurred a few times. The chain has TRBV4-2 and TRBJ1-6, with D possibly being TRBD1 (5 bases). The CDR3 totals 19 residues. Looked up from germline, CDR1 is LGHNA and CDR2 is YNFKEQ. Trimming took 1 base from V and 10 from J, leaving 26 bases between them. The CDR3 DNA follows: TGTGCCAGCAGCCAAGTAGTCGGGCGGGGGAGGGCGAAGGGCTCACCCCTCCACTTT. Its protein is CASSQVVGRGRAKGSPLHF.

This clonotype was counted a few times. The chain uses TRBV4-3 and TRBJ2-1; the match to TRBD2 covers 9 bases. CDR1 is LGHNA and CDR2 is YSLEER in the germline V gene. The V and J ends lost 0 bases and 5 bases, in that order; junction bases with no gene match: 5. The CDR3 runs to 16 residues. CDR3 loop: CASSQEGGRADNEQFF. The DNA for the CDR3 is TGCGCCAGCAGCCAAGAGGGCGGGAGGGCTGACAATGAGCAGTTCTTC.

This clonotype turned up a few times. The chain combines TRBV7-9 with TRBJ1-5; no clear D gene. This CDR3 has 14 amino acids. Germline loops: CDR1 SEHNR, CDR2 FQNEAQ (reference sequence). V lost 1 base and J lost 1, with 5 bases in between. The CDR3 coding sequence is TGTGCCAGCAGCTTAGAGCACAGCAATCAGCCCCAGCATTTT. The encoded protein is CASSLEHSNQPQHF.

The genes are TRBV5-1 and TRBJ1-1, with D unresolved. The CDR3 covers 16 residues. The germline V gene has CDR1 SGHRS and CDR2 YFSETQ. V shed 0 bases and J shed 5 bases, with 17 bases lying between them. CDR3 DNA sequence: TGCGCCAGCAGCTTGGTGGGAGGCAGGTGGGGAACTGAAGCTTTCTTT. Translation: CASSLVGGRWGTEAFF.

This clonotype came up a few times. The DNA for the CDR3 is TGTGCCAGCAGCTTGGATGCAGGGGCGGGCACCGGGGAGCTGTTTTTT. This gives the protein CASSLDAGAGTGELFF. This chain links TRBV5-5 with TRBJ2-2; D might be TRBD1 (6 bases). The CDR3 consists of 16 residues. Germline V gene sequence: CDR1 SGHKS, CDR2 YYEKEE (reference sequence). V was shortened by 0 bases and J by 4 bases, with 13 bases between the two germline ends.

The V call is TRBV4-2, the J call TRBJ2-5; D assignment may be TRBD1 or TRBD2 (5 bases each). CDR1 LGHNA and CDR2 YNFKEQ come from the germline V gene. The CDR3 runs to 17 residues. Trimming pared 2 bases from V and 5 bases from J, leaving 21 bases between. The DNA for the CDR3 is TGTGCCAGCAGCCAAAGGGAATTGAGGGGCGCGGGTGAGACCCAGTACTTC. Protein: CASSQRELRGAGETQYF.

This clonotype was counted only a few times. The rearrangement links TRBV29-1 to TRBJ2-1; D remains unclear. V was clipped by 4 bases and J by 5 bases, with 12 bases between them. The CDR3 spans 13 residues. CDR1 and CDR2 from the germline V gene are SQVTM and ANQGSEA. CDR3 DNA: TGCAGCGTTGGGCAGAGGTCAGACAATGAGCAGTTCTTC. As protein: CSVGQRSDNEQFF.

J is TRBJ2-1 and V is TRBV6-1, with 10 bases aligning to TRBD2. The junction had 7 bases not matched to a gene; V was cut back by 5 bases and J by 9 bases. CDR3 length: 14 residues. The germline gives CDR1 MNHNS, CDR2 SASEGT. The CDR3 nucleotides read TGTGCCAGCAGTCAACCGACTAGCGGGCCTGAGCAGTTCTTC. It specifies CASSQPTSGPEQFF.

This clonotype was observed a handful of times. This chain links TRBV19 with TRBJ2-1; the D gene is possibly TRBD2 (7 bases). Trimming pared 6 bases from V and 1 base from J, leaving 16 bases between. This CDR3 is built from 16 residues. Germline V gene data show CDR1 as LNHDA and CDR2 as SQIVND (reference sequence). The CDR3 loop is CASSSRTAGSYNEQFF. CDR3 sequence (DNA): TGTGCCAGTAGCTCCCGGACAGCGGGATCCTACAATGAGCAGTTCTTC.

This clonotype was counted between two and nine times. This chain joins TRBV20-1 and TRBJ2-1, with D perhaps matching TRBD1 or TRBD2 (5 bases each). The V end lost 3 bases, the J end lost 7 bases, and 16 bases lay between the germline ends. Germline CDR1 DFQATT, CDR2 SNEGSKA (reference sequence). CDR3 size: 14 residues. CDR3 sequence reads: CSASRGEVSNEQFF. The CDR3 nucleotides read TGCAGTGCTAGTAGGGGAGAAGTGTCGAATGAGCAGTTCTTC.

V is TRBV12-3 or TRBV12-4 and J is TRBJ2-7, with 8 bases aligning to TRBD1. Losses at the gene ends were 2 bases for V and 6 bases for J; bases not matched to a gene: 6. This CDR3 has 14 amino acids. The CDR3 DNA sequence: TGTGCCAGCAGTTTACAGGGGGCGCTTTCCGAGCAGTACTTC. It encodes CASSLQGALSEQYF.

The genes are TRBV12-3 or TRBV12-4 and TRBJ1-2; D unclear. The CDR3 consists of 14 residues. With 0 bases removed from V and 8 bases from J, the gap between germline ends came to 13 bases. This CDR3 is CASSLAGILIGYTF. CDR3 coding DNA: TGTGCCAGCAGTTTAGCTGGGATCCTAATAGGCTACACCTTC.

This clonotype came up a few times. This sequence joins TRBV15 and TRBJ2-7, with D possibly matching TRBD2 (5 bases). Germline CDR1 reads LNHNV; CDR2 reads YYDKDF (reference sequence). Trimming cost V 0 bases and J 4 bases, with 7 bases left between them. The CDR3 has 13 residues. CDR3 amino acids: CATSRERGYEQYF. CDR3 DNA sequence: TGTGCCACCAGCAGAGAACGGGGTTACGAGCAGTACTTC. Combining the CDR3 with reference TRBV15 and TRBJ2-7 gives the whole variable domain DAMVIQNPRYQVTQFGKPVTLSCSQTLNHNVMYWYQQKSSQAPKLLFHYYDKDFNNEADTPDNFQSRRPNTSFCFLDIRSPGLGDTAMYLCATSRERGYEQYFGPGTRLTVT.

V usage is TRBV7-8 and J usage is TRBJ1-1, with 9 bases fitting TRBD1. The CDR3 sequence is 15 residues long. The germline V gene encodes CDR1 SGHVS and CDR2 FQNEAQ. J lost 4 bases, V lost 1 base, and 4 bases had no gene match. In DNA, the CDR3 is TGTGCCAGCAGCTTAGGTGGACAGGGGACCACTGAAGCTTTCTTT. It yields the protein CASSLGGQGTTEAFF.

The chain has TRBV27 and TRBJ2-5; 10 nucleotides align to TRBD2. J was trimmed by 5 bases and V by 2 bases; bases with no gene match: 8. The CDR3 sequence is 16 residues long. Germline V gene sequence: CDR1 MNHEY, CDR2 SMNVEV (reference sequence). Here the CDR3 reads CASSLAKGLAKETQYF. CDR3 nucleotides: TGTGCCAGCAGTTTAGCCAAGGGACTAGCGAAGGAGACCCAGTACTTC.

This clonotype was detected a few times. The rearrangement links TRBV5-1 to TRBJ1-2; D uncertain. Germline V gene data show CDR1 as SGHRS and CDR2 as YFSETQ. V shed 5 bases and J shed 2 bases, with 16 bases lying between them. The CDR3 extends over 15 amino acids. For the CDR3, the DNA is TGCGCCAGCAGTTCCTCGGAGACAAGCAACTATGGCTACACCTTC. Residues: CASSSSETSNYGYTF. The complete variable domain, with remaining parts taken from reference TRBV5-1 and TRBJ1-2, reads KAGVTQTPRYLIKTRGQQVTLSCSPISGHRSVSWYQQTPGQGLQFLFEYFSETQRNKGNFPGRFSGRQFSNSRSEMNVSTLELGDSALYLCASSSSETSNYGYTFGSGTRLTVV.

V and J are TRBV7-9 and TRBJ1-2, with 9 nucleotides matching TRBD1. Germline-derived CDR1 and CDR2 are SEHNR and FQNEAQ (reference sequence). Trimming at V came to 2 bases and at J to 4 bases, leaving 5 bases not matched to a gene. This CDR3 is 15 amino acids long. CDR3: CASSLKGQGSYGYTF. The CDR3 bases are TGTGCCAGCAGCTTAAAGGGACAGGGAAGCTATGGCTACACCTTC.

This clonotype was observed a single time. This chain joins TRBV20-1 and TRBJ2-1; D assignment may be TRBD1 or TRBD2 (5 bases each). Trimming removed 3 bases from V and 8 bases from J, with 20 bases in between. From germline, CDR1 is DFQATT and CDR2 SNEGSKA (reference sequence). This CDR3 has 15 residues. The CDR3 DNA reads TGCAGTGCTAGGAGAGCTACGAAGGGGAGCGATGAGCAGTTCTTC. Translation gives CSARRATKGSDEQFF.

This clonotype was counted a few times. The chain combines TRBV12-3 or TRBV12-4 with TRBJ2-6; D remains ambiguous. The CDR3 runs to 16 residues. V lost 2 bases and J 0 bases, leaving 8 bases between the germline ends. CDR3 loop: CASSLSPYSGANVLTF. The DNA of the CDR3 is TGTGCCAGCAGTTTAAGTCCGTACTCTGGGGCCAACGTCCTGACTTTC.

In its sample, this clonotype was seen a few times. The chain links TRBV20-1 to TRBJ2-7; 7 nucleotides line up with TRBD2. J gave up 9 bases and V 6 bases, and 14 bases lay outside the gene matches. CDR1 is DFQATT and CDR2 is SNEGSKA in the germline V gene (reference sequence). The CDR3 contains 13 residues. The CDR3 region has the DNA TGCAGTGCGGATCCGGGACTAACTACTTTGCAGTACTTC. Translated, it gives CSADPGLTTLQYF.

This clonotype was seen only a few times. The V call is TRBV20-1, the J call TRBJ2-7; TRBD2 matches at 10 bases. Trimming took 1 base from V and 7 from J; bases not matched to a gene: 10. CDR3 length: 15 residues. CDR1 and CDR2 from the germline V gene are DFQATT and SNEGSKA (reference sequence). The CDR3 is CSARGRASGRREQYF. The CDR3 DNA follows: TGCAGTGCTAGAGGAAGGGCTAGCGGGAGAAGGGAGCAGTACTTC.